This TCR beta chain stems from a study of T cell changes during pregnancy in multiple sclerosis. Looked up from germline, CDR1 is SGHNT and CDR2 is YYREEE (reference sequence). Trimming removed 4 bases from V and 6 bases from J; junction bases left unmatched: 3. The CDR3 is 14 residues long. Data came from immunoSEQ multiplex PCR; TCRdb stores just in-frame clones and leaves some out. Of about 83,000 clones listed, about nine tenths are singletons. Specimen: PBMCs, collected in the first trimester of pregnancy. This TCR derives from a female donor in good health, serving as a control in a pregnancy study. Some clones in this sample may be carry-over from other donors' samples. The V and J genes are TRBV5-4 and TRBJ2-2; 10 nucleotides align to TRBD2. The CDR3 is CASSVSGRSGELFF. DNA for the CDR3: TGTGCCAGCAGCGTTAGCGGGAGGTCCGGGGAGCTGTTTTTT.